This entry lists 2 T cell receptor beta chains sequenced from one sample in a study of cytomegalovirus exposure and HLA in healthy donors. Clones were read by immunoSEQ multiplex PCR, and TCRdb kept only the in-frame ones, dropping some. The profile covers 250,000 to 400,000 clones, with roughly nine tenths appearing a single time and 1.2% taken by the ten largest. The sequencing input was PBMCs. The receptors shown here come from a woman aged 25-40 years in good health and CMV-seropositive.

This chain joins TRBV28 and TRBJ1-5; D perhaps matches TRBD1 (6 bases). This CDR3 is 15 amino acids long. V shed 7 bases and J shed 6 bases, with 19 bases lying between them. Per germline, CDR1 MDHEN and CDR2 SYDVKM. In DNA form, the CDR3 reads TGTGCCAGCACCTTACAGGGCTGGTCGGGTCAGCCCCAGCATTTT. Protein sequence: CASTLQGWSGQPQHF.

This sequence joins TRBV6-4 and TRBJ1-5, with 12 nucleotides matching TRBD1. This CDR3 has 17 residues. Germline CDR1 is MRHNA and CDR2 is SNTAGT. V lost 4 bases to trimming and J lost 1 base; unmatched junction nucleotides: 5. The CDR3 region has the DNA TGTGCCAGCAGTGCTCGGGACAGGGGGCAAAGCAATCAGCCCCAGCATTTT. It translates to CASSARDRGQSNQPQHF.